These 29 T cell receptor beta chains came from one sample sequenced in a study of CD8 T cells in Susac syndrome. The authors reverse transcribed about 0.5 to 1 ug RNA with random hexamers. TCRdb fed the immunoSEQ multiplex PCR reads into MiXCR, producing one record per CDR3 protein. Among about 50,000 distinct CDR3 sequences listed, 93% were seen once. Sequenced sample: CD8+ T cells from PBMCs. The source is a human donor with multiple sclerosis.

The chain has TRBV4-1 and TRBJ1-2; a weak D match, TRBD1 (5 bases). The CDR3 is 15 residues long. Germline lookup yields CDR1 MGHRA and CDR2 YSYEKL. V lost 1 base and J 1 base, leaving 10 bases between the germline ends. DNA for the CDR3: TGCGCCAGCAGCCAAGTTGGCAGGGATAACTATGGCTACACCTTC. Translation: CASSQVGRDNYGYTF.

This rearrangement joins TRBV12-3 or TRBV12-4 to TRBJ2-7; D might be TRBD2 (5 bases). The CDR3 loop spans 16 amino acids. V lost 5 bases to trimming and J lost 7 bases, with 24 bases between them. Written as DNA, the CDR3 is TGTGCCAGCAGTGAAACTACGTGGACTGCTGGCAGGGAGCAGTACTTC. Amino acids: CASSETTWTAGREQYF.

This chain uses TRBV5-4 with TRBJ2-3, with a tentative D call TRBD2 (6 bases). Trimming took off 4 bases at V and 10 bases at J, with 19 bases between the two ends. The CDR3 loop spans 14 amino acids. Germline values: CDR1 SGHNT, CDR2 YYREEE (reference sequence). The CDR3 sequence is CASSRGFPPSPQYF. The CDR3 coding sequence is TGTGCCAGCAGCCGGGGGTTCCCGCCATCCCCGCAGTATTTT.

V and J are TRBV29-1 and TRBJ1-2; a weak D match, TRBD1 (6 bases). Germline V lookup: CDR1 SQVTM, CDR2 ANQGSEA. Trimming removed 7 bases at V and 2 bases at J, with 14 bases between. CDR3 length equals 13 residues. The CDR3, as DNA: TGCAGCGCCCGGGACATTCTAAACTATGGCTACACCTTC. Its translation: CSARDILNYGYTF.

The J gene is TRBJ2-5, the V gene TRBV2; D gene ambiguous. Trimming took 3 bases from V and 5 from J, leaving 13 bases between them. From germline, CDR1 is SNHLY and CDR2 FYNNEI. The CDR3 is 14 residues long. The CDR3 bases are TGTGCCAGCAGTGATCCAGGCATGGGTGAGACCCAGTACTTC. Amino acids: CASSDPGMGETQYF.

In its sample, this clonotype was seen once. The V and J genes are TRBV23-1 and TRBJ1-1; TRBD1 is a possible D gene (5 bases). TRBV23-1 is flagged as an ORF with uncertain function. The CDR3 has 15 residues. Trimming removed 4 bases from V and 4 bases from J, with 16 bases in between. The CDR3 is CASSPQWEGATEAFF. Written as DNA, the CDR3 is TGCGCCAGCAGTCCCCAGTGGGAAGGGGCCACTGAAGCTTTCTTT.

This chain joins TRBV4-1 and TRBJ2-1; TRBD2 matches 13 bases. Germline CDR1 and CDR2: MGHRA and YSYEKL. CDR3 length: 17 amino acids. V dropped 0 bases and J dropped 7; count of bases not matched to a gene: 6. CDR3 region: CASSQERTSGGRNEQFF. CDR3 nucleotide sequence: TGCGCCAGCAGCCAAGAACGGACTAGCGGGGGCCGAAATGAGCAGTTCTTC.

V gene TRBV19 combines with J gene TRBJ1-1; D possibly corresponds to TRBD1 (5 bases). V was shortened by 0 bases and J by 4 bases, with 9 bases between the two germline ends. The CDR3 extends over 14 amino acids. In germline, CDR1 is LNHDA, CDR2 SQIVND (reference sequence). The CDR3 coding sequence is TGTGCCAGTAGTATAGAGGGCGGGGGCACTGAAGCTTTCTTT. The encoded protein is CASSIEGGGTEAFF.

V usage is TRBV5-6 and J usage is TRBJ1-1; 7 nucleotides agree with TRBD1. Trimming removed 4 bases from V and 5 bases from J; junction bases left unmatched: 20. The CDR3 runs 18 residues. Germline lookup yields CDR1 SGHDT and CDR2 YYEEEE. The DNA of the CDR3 is TGTGCCAGCAGCCCAAAACCACAGGGGCCCCGAAGTTTTACTGAAGCTTTCTTT. It encodes CASSPKPQGPRSFTEAFF.

This rearrangement joins TRBV9 to TRBJ1-5; D gene ambiguous. The CDR3 is 14 amino acids. Germline V gives CDR1 SGDLS, CDR2 YYNGEE. Trimming cost V 5 bases and J 7 bases, with 16 bases left between them. The CDR3: CASSSGNSGQPQHF. The CDR3 DNA is TGTGCCAGCAGTAGCGGAAACAGTGGACAGCCCCAGCATTTT.

The CDR3 loop is CSVEDVSSGGLDTQYF. CDR3 DNA: TGCAGCGTTGAAGATGTGTCTAGCGGGGGGTTAGATACGCAGTATTTT. The chain couples TRBV29-1 to TRBJ2-3; 11 bases align to TRBD2. Germline CDR1 is SQVTM and CDR2 is ANQGSEA. The CDR3 totals 16 residues. Trimming cost V 0 bases and J 5 bases; bases outside gene matches: 7.

The CDR3 loop reads CASSPGAGENYGYTF. The DNA for the CDR3 is TGCGCCAGCAGCCCGGGGGCCGGAGAGAACTATGGCTACACCTTC. The chain combines TRBV4-1 with TRBJ1-2, with D possibly being TRBD1 (6 bases). Germline CDR1 is MGHRA and CDR2 is YSYEKL. Trimming left V 4 bases short and J 2 bases short, with 14 bases between. There are 15 residues in the CDR3.

V usage is TRBV7-9 and J usage is TRBJ1-1; D not resolved. Looked up from germline, CDR1 is SEHNR and CDR2 is FQNEAQ (reference sequence). Trimming removed 5 bases at V and 1 base at J, with 8 bases between. There are 13 residues in the CDR3. The CDR3 region has the DNA TGTGCCAGCAGCGGCGGCGGGAACACTGAAGCTTTCTTT. It translates to CASSGGGNTEAFF.

The chain joins TRBV6-6 to TRBJ1-2; D is possibly TRBD1 (6 bases). Germline V lookup: CDR1 MNHNY, CDR2 SVGAGI (reference sequence). The CDR3 runs 12 residues. Between the trimmed V and J ends, which lost 6 bases and 8 bases, there was a span of 13 bases. For the CDR3, the DNA is TGTGCCAGCAGGAACAGGGAGAACGGCTACACCTTC. It encodes CASRNRENGYTF.

The chain couples TRBV6-1 to TRBJ2-2; D is uncertain. This CDR3 region has 16 residues. Germline CDR1 is MNHNS and CDR2 is SASEGT. V was pared by 5 bases and J by 4 bases, with 17 bases between. CDR3 sequence: CASSPPVGVSTGELFF. As DNA, the CDR3 is TGTGCCAGCAGTCCCCCGGTTGGGGTCTCCACCGGGGAGCTGTTTTTT.

This chain uses TRBV29-1 with TRBJ1-1; D gene uncertain. Between the trimmed V and J ends, which lost 3 bases and 0 bases, there was a span of 8 bases. Germline V gene sequence: CDR1 SQVTM, CDR2 ANQGSEA. The CDR3 consists of 13 residues. The DNA for the CDR3 is TGCAGCGTTGATTCTGGAATGAACACTGAAGCTTTCTTT. Translating it yields CSVDSGMNTEAFF.

The rearrangement joins TRBV28 to TRBJ2-4, with D tentatively TRBD2 (5 bases). Germline V gene lookup returns CDR1 MDHEN and CDR2 SYDVKM. This CDR3 is built from 16 residues. The V end was cut by 5 bases, the J end by 0 bases, with 14 bases between. Written as DNA, the CDR3 is TGTGCCAGCAGTCCAGACTCTGAGGGAGCCAAAAACATTCAGTACTTC. Its translation is CASSPDSEGAKNIQYF.

The chain carries TRBV6-5 and TRBJ2-1; D may be TRBD1 (6 bases). Germline CDR1 is MNHEY and CDR2 is SVGAGI. The CDR3 is 13 amino acids. V lost 6 bases to trimming and J lost 6 bases, with 12 bases between them. CDR3 protein: CASRGAMVNEQFF. Written as DNA, the CDR3 is TGTGCCAGCAGGGGGGCCATGGTCAATGAGCAGTTCTTC.

This rearrangement joins TRBV12-3 or TRBV12-4 to TRBJ2-3; TRBD1 matches at 8 bases. The CDR3 spans 14 residues. V dropped 7 bases and J dropped 5; count of bases not matched to a gene: 8. The CDR3 bases are TGTGCCAGCACCACGGACAGGGAAGAAGATACGCAGTATTTT. Its protein is CASTTDREEDTQYF.

This clonotype has a single count. The chain is built from TRBV7-8 and TRBJ2-2; no firm D call. The CDR3 spans 12 residues. V lost 2 bases, J lost 6 bases, and 4 bases lay in between. Germline loops: CDR1 SGHVS, CDR2 FQNEAQ. The CDR3 protein is CASSLRAGELFF. Written as DNA, the CDR3 is TGTGCCAGCAGCTTACGGGCCGGGGAGCTGTTTTTT.

This clonotype has just one count. Here the CDR3 reads CASVDGTEQFF. CDR3 DNA sequence: TGTGCCAGTGTGGACGGTACGGAGCAGTTCTTC. The rearrangement links TRBV6-5 to TRBJ2-1; D gene ambiguous. CDR1 is MNHEY, CDR2 SVGAGI, per germline. The V end was cut by 9 bases, the J end by 10 bases, with 13 bases between. The CDR3 is 11 amino acids.

The chain has TRBV6-2 or TRBV6-3 and TRBJ2-1; 12 bases agree with TRBD2. The CDR3 has 21 residues. V lost 7 bases to trimming and J lost 0 bases; unmatched junction nucleotides: 19. Germline V gene lookup returns CDR1 MNHEY and CDR2 SVGEGT. Here the CDR3 reads CASTYQLAGGPMTSSYNEQFF. In DNA, the CDR3 is TGTGCCAGCACATACCAGCTAGCGGGGGGGCCTATGACGAGCTCCTACAATGAGCAGTTCTTC.

V is TRBV12-3 or TRBV12-4 and J is TRBJ2-5; 10 bases map to TRBD2. Losses at the gene ends were 4 bases for V and 5 bases for J; bases not matched to a gene: 19. The CDR3 totals 19 residues. For the CDR3, the DNA is TGTGCCAGCAGTTGGGGCCTTGGTTTAGCGGGGGGCCTCTTGGAGACCCAGTACTTC. It yields the protein CASSWGLGLAGGLLETQYF.

This clonotype was detected only once. The chain links TRBV29-1 to TRBJ1-2, with D hard to call. This CDR3 comprises 13 residues. Germline V gene sequence: CDR1 SQVTM, CDR2 ANQGSEA. The ends were cut back, 1 base at V and 7 bases at J, with 13 bases in the middle. CDR3 protein: CSVEAPTLPGYTF. The DNA of the CDR3 is TGCAGCGTTGAAGCCCCGACATTGCCTGGCTACACCTTC.

V usage is TRBV10-3 and J usage is TRBJ2-7, with TRBD2 identical over 9 bases. J was trimmed by 9 bases and V by 4 bases; bases with no gene match: 10. Looked up from germline, CDR1 is ENHRY and CDR2 is SYGVKD. CDR3 length equals 14 residues. CDR3 sequence reads: CAISAVAGVLGQYF. CDR3 nucleotides: TGTGCCATCAGTGCGGTAGCGGGGGTCCTTGGGCAGTACTTC.

The chain is built from TRBV29-1 and TRBJ1-5; a weak D match, TRBD1 (5 bases). The CDR3 spans 13 residues. Germline lookup yields CDR1 SQVTM and CDR2 ANQGSEA. V lost 7 bases and J lost 6, with 16 bases in between. CDR3 protein: CSALLGVGQPQHF. CDR3 nucleotide sequence: TGCAGCGCGTTGTTAGGGGTAGGTCAGCCCCAGCATTTT.

This sequence joins TRBV2 and TRBJ2-2; D not certain. Trimming stripped 6 bases from V and 1 base from J, with 6 bases between. CDR3 length equals 13 residues. CDR1 is SNHLY, CDR2 FYNNEI, per germline. The CDR3 nucleotides are TGTGCCAGCAGGGGGTTGAACACCGGGGAGCTGTTTTTT. Translation: CASRGLNTGELFF.

The DNA of the CDR3 is TGCGCCAGCAGCCAAGAAAGCGGGCTAGCGGGGGACACAGATACGCAGTATTTT. Amino acid sequence: CASSQESGLAGDTDTQYF. This sequence joins TRBV4-3 and TRBJ2-3; 10 bases map to TRBD2. V trimming: 0 bases; J trimming: 2 bases; junction bases outside the gene matches: 8. Germline V gives CDR1 LGHNA, CDR2 YSLEER. The CDR3 is 18 residues long.

The gene calls are TRBV5-6 and TRBJ2-1, with D possibly being TRBD2 (6 bases). With 0 bases removed from V and 0 bases from J, the gap between germline ends came to 10 bases. Germline CDR1 is SGHDT and CDR2 is YYEEEE. This CDR3 is built from 16 residues. The chain's CDR3 is CASSLGLGLSYNEQFF. CDR3 in DNA: TGTGCCAGCAGCTTGGGACTAGGTCTCTCCTACAATGAGCAGTTCTTC.